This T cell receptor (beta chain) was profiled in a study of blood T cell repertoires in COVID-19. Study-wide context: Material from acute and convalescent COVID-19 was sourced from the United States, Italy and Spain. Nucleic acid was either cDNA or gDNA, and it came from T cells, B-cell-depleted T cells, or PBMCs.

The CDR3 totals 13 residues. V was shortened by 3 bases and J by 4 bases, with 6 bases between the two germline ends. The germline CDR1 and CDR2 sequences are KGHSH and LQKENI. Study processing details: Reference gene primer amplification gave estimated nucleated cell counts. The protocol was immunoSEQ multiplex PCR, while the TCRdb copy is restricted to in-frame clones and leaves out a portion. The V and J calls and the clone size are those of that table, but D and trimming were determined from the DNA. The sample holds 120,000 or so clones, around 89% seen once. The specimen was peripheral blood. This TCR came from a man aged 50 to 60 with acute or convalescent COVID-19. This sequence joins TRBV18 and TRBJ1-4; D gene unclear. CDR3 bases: TGTGCCAGCTCACCCGGGGTTAATGAAAAACTGTTTTTT. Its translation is CASSPGVNEKLFF.